Listed below are T cell receptor beta chains from one sample, sequenced in a study of CD8+ T cells in alopecia areata. Assay used: immunoSEQ multiplex PCR; TCRdb lists only in-frame clones, some missing. Among around 69,000 clones, roughly 61% were seen once, and the ten largest hold approximately 17%. The sample was CD8+ T cells sorted from blood, taken at week 0. The source is a human donor with alopecia areata. CDR3s include the opening cysteine and the closing phenylalanine or tryptophan. The D gene is left open where the match is weak. The size field is filled for only some rows; it gives once, few, many or a size class.

>TRBD1|few|TRBV7-2|TRBJ2-5
CASSFPGTGVQETQYF
TGTGCCAGCAGCTTTCCCGGGACAGGCGTTCAAGAGACCCAGTACTTC
>NA|NA|TRBV4-1|TRBJ1-5
CASRGQGSQPQHF
TGCGCCAGCCGGGGGCAGGGGAGTCAGCCCCAGCATTTT
>NA|NA|TRBV13|TRBJ2-1
CASSPQGTWSYNEQFF
TGTGCCAGCAGCCCACAGGGAACATGGTCATACAATGAGCAGTTCTTC
>TRBD1|few|TRBV11-1|TRBJ2-7
CASSWTGGSYEQYF
TGTGCCAGCAGCTGGACAGGTGGATCCTACGAGCAGTACTTC
>TRBD1|once|TRBV27|TRBJ2-7
CASSSIGTGLSEQYF
TGTGCCAGCAGTTCGATTGGGACAGGGTTATCCGAGCAGTACTTC
>TRBD2|NA|TRBV28|TRBJ2-3
CASSSPTSGRAGTDTQYF
TGTGCCAGCAGTTCCCCGACTAGCGGGAGGGCCGGCACAGATACGCAGTATTTT
>NA|NA|TRBV14|TRBJ2-1
CASSPNIAPYNEQFF
TGTGCCAGCAGCCCTAACATAGCTCCCTACAATGAGCAGTTCTTC
>NA|few|TRBV4-3|TRBJ2-6
CASSQDRSSGANVLTF
TGCGCCAGCAGCCAAGATCGGAGCTCTGGGGCCAACGTCCTGACTTTC
>NA|NA|TRBV29-1|TRBJ2-5
CSVDAEGETQYF
TGCAGCGTTGATGCAGAGGGAGAGACCCAGTACTTC
>NA|NA|TRBV2|TRBJ2-7
CASTLAAGGKAEQYF
TGTGCCAGCACCCTGGCGGCAGGGGGGAAGGCCGAGCAGTACTTC
>TRBD2|NA|TRBV5-4|TRBJ2-1
CASSSGLADEQFF
TGTGCCAGCAGCTCCGGACTAGCGGATGAGCAGTTCTTC
>NA|NA|TRBV4-3|TRBJ2-7
CASSLGSPYEQYF
TGCGCCAGCAGCTTGGGGAGTCCCTACGAGCAGTACTTC
>TRBD2|NA|TRBV4-1|TRBJ2-7
CASSQDTAGGVYEQYF
TGCGCCAGCAGCCAAGATACAGCGGGAGGGGTCTACGAGCAGTACTTC
>TRBD2|NA|TRBV30|TRBJ2-7
CAWRIGTSGYEQYF
TGTGCCTGGAGGATCGGGACTAGCGGGTACGAGCAGTACTTC
>TRBD2|once|TRBV4-1|TRBJ2-7
CASSLSGTYEQYF
TGCGCCAGCAGCCTAAGCGGGACCTACGAGCAGTACTTC
>NA|once|TRBV29-1|TRBJ1-1
CSVEPPELNTEAFF
TGCAGCGTTGAACCACCTGAATTGAACACTGAAGCTTTCTTT
>TRBD1|NA|TRBV5-4|TRBJ1-2
CASSSTGNGYTF
TGTGCCAGCAGCTCGACAGGGAATGGCTACACCTTC
>TRBD2|few|TRBV28|TRBJ2-3
CATTTWASGSDTDTQYF
TGTGCCACCACTACCTGGGCTAGCGGGAGTGACACAGATACGCAGTATTTT
>NA|NA|TRBV27|TRBJ1-5
CASSFLGVGGNQPQHF
TGTGCCAGCAGTTTTCTCGGCGTAGGTGGCAATCAGCCCCAGCATTTT
>TRBD1|few|TRBV4-1|TRBJ2-1
CASSQDRQGNEQFF
TGCGCCAGCAGCCAAGATAGACAGGGCAATGAGCAGTTCTTC
>NA|NA|TRBV6-1|TRBJ2-7
CASILSSYEQYF
TGTGCCAGCATTCTGAGCTCCTACGAGCAGTACTTC
>NA|NA|TRBV9|TRBJ2-2
CASSVSFAGATGELFF
TGTGCCAGCAGCGTATCCTTCGCGGGGGCCACCGGGGAGCTGTTTTTT
>TRBD2|once|TRBV29-1|TRBJ2-7
CSVEEGSGSTYEQYF
TGCAGCGTTGAAGAAGGTAGCGGGAGTACCTACGAGCAGTACTTC
>TRBD1|NA|TRBV13|TRBJ2-6
CASSLPTGPGANVLTF
TGTGCCAGCAGCTTACCGACAGGGCCTGGGGCCAACGTCCTGACTTTC
>NA|once|TRBV5-5|TRBJ2-1
CASSLLVNEQFF
TGTGCCAGCAGCTTGTTAGTCAATGAGCAGTTCTTC
>TRBD1|NA|TRBV7-9|TRBJ2-7
CASSTPTGTDFPYEQYF
TGTGCCAGCAGCACACCTACCGGGACAGACTTTCCTTACGAGCAGTACTTC
>TRBD1|NA|TRBV5-6|TRBJ1-1
CASSDGTGGSEAFF
TGTGCCAGCAGCGACGGGACAGGGGGATCTGAAGCTTTCTTT
>NA|NA|TRBV15|TRBJ1-5
CATSRARAGHFYQPQHF
TGTGCCACCAGCAGGGCGCGGGCAGGGCACTTTTATCAGCCCCAGCATTTT
>NA|NA|TRBV5-1|TRBJ2-7
CASSWGTGTYEQYF
TGCGCCAGCAGCTGGGGTACAGGAACCTACGAGCAGTACTTC
>TRBD2|NA|TRBV2|TRBJ2-7
CASSEAGLAGGEQYF
TGTGCCAGCAGTGAAGCGGGACTAGCGGGAGGCGAGCAGTACTTC
>NA|NA|TRBV7-2|TRBJ2-7
CASSLGGFTDEQYF
TGTGCCAGCAGCCTCGGGGGCTTCACGGACGAGCAGTACTTC
>TRBD1|few|TRBV28|TRBJ1-4
CASSTTGGGEKLFF
TGTGCCAGCAGCACAACAGGGGGCGGAGAAAAACTGTTTTTT
>NA|NA|TRBV5-1|TRBJ2-1
CASRIDSYNEQFF
TGCGCCAGCCGCATAGACTCCTACAATGAGCAGTTCTTC
>NA|few|TRBV5-4|TRBJ2-1
CASSSGDEQFF
TGTGCCAGCAGCTCAGGGGATGAGCAGTTCTTC
>NA|few|TRBV4-1|TRBJ1-5
CASSQGGHQPQHF
TGCGCCAGCAGCCAGGGGGGCCATCAGCCCCAGCATTTT
>NA|NA|TRBV6-5|TRBJ2-1
CASSYGDNEQFF
TGTGCCAGCAGTTACGGGGACAATGAGCAGTTCTTC
>NA|NA|TRBV25-1|TRBJ1-2
CASMRGDGGYTF
TGTGCCAGCATGAGGGGGGATGGAGGCTACACCTTC
>NA|NA|TRBV27|TRBJ2-2
CASSLENTGELFF
TGTGCCAGCAGCTTAGAGAACACCGGGGAGCTGTTTTTT
>NA|NA|TRBV14|TRBJ2-2
CASSQDIQYTGELFF
TGTGCCAGCAGCCAAGATATCCAGTACACCGGGGAGCTGTTTTTT
>TRBD2|once|TRBV9|TRBJ2-7
CASRLAGVYEQYF
TGTGCCAGCAGGCTAGCGGGCGTCTACGAGCAGTACTTC
>NA|NA|TRBV6-5|TRBJ2-6
CASSFNLYSGANVLTF
TGTGCCAGCAGTTTTAACCTATACTCTGGGGCCAACGTCCTGACTTTC
>NA|once|TRBV29-1|TRBJ2-2
CSARLAGELFF
TGCAGCGCTAGGTTGGCCGGGGAGCTGTTTTTT
>NA|NA|TRBV5-1|TRBJ2-5
CASSSWTDQETQYF
TGCGCCAGCAGCTCGTGGACGGATCAAGAGACCCAGTACTTC
>NA|few|TRBV7-9|TRBJ1-1
CASSSLPEAFF
TGTGCCAGCAGCTCCTTACCTGAAGCTTTCTTT
>NA|few|TRBV27|TRBJ2-1
CASSLGSGGLGYNEQFF
TGTGCCAGCAGTTTGGGCTCGGGGGGCTTGGGCTACAATGAGCAGTTCTTC
>NA|NA|TRBV15|TRBJ2-1
CATEQSSYNEQFF
TGTGCCACCGAGCAATCCTCCTACAATGAGCAGTTCTTC
>TRBD2|NA|TRBV19|TRBJ2-7
CASSMYLAGADEQYF
TGTGCCAGTAGTATGTATCTAGCGGGAGCTGACGAGCAGTACTTC
>NA|medium-sized|TRBV6-4|TRBJ2-2
CASSYPTGELFF
TGTGCCAGCAGTTACCCCACCGGGGAGCTGTTTTTT
>NA|NA|TRBV5-6|TRBJ2-7
CASSFWGSYEQYF
TGTGCCAGCAGCTTTTGGGGATCCTACGAGCAGTACTTC
>NA|NA|TRBV7-9|TRBJ1-1
CASMTAGTEAFF
TGTGCCAGCATGACAGCGGGCACTGAAGCTTTCTTT
>TRBD1|NA|TRBV7-9|TRBJ1-2
CASSTGQGGGGYTF
TGTGCCAGCAGCACGGGACAGGGCGGCGGCGGCTACACCTTC
>NA|NA|TRBV7-2|TRBJ1-1
CASSFRGQGTEAFF
TGTGCCAGCAGCTTTCGGGGGCAAGGCACTGAAGCTTTCTTT
>NA|NA|TRBV27|TRBJ1-4
CASSFFPGSNEKLFF
TGTGCCAGCAGTTTTTTTCCAGGGTCTAATGAAAAACTGTTTTTT
>NA|NA|TRBV4-3|TRBJ2-6
CASSQVVTGSGANVLTF
TGCGCCAGCAGCCAAGTCGTTACAGGCTCGGGGGCCAACGTCCTGACTTTC